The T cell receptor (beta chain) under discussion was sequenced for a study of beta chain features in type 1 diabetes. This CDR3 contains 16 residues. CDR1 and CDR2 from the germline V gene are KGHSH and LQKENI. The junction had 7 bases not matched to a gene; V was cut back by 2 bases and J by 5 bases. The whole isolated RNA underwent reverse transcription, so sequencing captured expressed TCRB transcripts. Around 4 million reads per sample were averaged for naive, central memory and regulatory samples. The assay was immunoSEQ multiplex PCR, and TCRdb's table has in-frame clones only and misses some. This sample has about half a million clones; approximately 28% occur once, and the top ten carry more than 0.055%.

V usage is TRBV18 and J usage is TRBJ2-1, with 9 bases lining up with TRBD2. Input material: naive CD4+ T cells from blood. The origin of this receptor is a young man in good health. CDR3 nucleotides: TGTGCCAGCTCACCAATGCTAGCGGGGTTCCACAATGAGCAGTTCTTC. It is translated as CASSPMLAGFHNEQFF.